These 26 T cell receptor beta chains originate from one sample sequenced in a study of cytomegalovirus exposure and HLA in healthy donors. PCR employed 60 Vbeta and 13 Jbeta primers. Produced via immunoSEQ multiplex PCR; TCRdb's table is partial and in-frame only. The record lists about 160,000 clones, of which the ten most abundant hold 1% to 1.5%. Sequenced: PBMCs. The origin of the receptors is a woman aged 55-70 years in good health and CMV-seronegative.

The V gene is TRBV4-3, the J gene TRBJ1-6; the match to TRBD1 covers 8 bases. The trim removed 4 bases at V and 5 bases at J, leaving 7 bases unmatched. Germline lookup yields CDR1 LGHNA and CDR2 YSLEER. The CDR3 length is 16 residues. This CDR3 is CASSPRQGSHNSPLHF. CDR3 sequence (DNA): TGCGCCAGCAGCCCGAGACAGGGGTCCCATAATTCACCCCTCCACTTT.

This chain joins TRBV18 and TRBJ1-3; D may be TRBD1 (5 bases). This CDR3 region has 15 residues. V lost 0 bases to trimming and J lost 1 base, with 7 bases between them. CDR1 KGHSH and CDR2 LQKENI come from the germline V gene. CDR3 amino acids: CASSPPGGSGNTIYF. The CDR3 coding sequence is TGTGCCAGCTCACCACCGGGGGGGTCTGGAAACACCATATATTTT.

V usage is TRBV4-1 and J usage is TRBJ1-4, with 7 bases matching TRBD1. Trimming removed 3 bases from V and 7 bases from J; junction bases left unmatched: 8. This CDR3 comprises 15 residues. Germline CDR1 reads MGHRA; CDR2 reads YSYEKL. The CDR3 here is CASSHKQGIGEKLFF. CDR3 DNA sequence: TGCGCCAGCAGCCATAAACAGGGGATCGGTGAAAAACTGTTTTTT.

The V and J genes are TRBV5-6 and TRBJ2-7; possibly TRBD2 for D (6 bases). Germline V lookup: CDR1 SGHDT, CDR2 YYEEEE. V was cut by 0 bases and J by 0 bases, with 10 bases left in between. CDR3 length: 15 residues. The CDR3 DNA follows: TGTGCCAGCAGCTTGGGGGGGGAATCCTCCTACGAGCAGTACTTC. Protein product: CASSLGGESSYEQYF.

The chain is built from TRBV27 and TRBJ2-7, with 10 bases fitting TRBD1. The CDR3 runs 14 residues. Germline-derived CDR1 and CDR2 are MNHEY and SMNVEV (reference sequence). J gave up 3 bases and V 8 bases, and 7 bases lay outside the gene matches. The CDR3 DNA reads TGTGCCAGCGGGAGGACAGGGGGATACTACGAGCAGTACTTC. Its protein is CASGRTGGYYEQYF.

The chain employs TRBV7-3 and TRBJ2-3; D is possibly TRBD2 (6 bases). CDR1 SGHTA and CDR2 FQGTGA come from the germline V gene. This CDR3 has 15 amino acids. V lost 3 bases and J lost 2, with 12 bases in between. The CDR3 loop is CASSLFGGDTDTQYF. CDR3 coding DNA: TGTGCCAGCAGCTTGTTTGGCGGGGACACAGATACGCAGTATTTT. Together with reference TRBV7-3 and TRBJ2-3, the CDR3 gives the full variable domain: GAGVSQTPSNKVTEKGKYVELRCDPISGHTALYWYRQSLGQGPEFLIYFQGTGAADDSGLPNDRFFAVRPEGSVSTLKIQRTERGDSAVYLCASSLFGGDTDTQYFGPGTRLTVL.

This sequence joins TRBV7-6 and TRBJ2-7, with a possible D match to TRBD2 (6 bases). Germline CDR1 is SGHVS and CDR2 is FNYEAQ. This CDR3 is 15 amino acids long. Trimming stripped 5 bases from V and 3 bases from J, with 17 bases between. CDR3 amino acids: CASSLGRLGGYEQYF. In nucleotides, the CDR3 is TGTGCCAGCAGCCTTGGACGACTAGGTGGCTACGAGCAGTACTTC. The full variable domain, in which reference TRBV7-6 and TRBJ2-7 provide the parts outside the CDR3, is GAGVSQSPRYKVTKRGQDVALRCDPISGHVSLYWYRQALGQGPEFLTYFNYEAQQDKSGLPNDRFSAERPEGSISTLTIQRTEQRDSAMYRCASSLGRLGGYEQYFGPGTRLTVT.

The chain carries TRBV4-3 and TRBJ2-7; the D gene is possibly TRBD2 (7 bases). V was trimmed by 4 bases and J by 1 base, leaving 32 bases between them. CDR1 and CDR2 (germline): LGHNA, YSLEER. The CDR3 totals 21 residues. In DNA form, the CDR3 reads TGCGCCAGCAGCCGGCTAAGATCAGGGGAGGGGACGGGGGTCCCGTCCTACGAGCAGTACTTC. It codes for CASSRLRSGEGTGVPSYEQYF.

This rearrangement joins TRBV27 to TRBJ1-4; D is ambiguous. From germline, CDR1 is MNHEY and CDR2 SMNVEV (reference sequence). The CDR3 is 15 residues long. V lost 5 bases to trimming and J lost 1 base, with 11 bases between them. The CDR3 spells CASSPQYETNEKLFF. DNA of the CDR3: TGTGCCAGCAGTCCACAGTATGAAACTAATGAAAAACTGTTTTTT.

The chain uses TRBV7-3 and TRBJ2-1; no reliable D call. The CDR3 has 15 amino acids. Between the trimmed V and J ends, which lost 1 base and 0 bases, there was a span of 7 bases. CDR1 and CDR2 from the germline V gene are SGHTA and FQGTGA. In DNA form, the CDR3 reads TGTGCCAGCAGCTTAAGATCGGGCTCCTACAATGAGCAGTTCTTC. It translates to CASSLRSGSYNEQFF. Full variable domain (remainder filled in from reference TRBV7-3 and TRBJ2-1): GAGVSQTPSNKVTEKGKYVELRCDPISGHTALYWYRQSLGQGPEFLIYFQGTGAADDSGLPNDRFFAVRPEGSVSTLKIQRTERGDSAVYLCASSLRSGSYNEQFFGPGTRLTVL.

In nucleotides, the CDR3 is TGCGCCAGCAGCCAAGTAGCGATCCAAGAGACCCAGTACTTC. Encoded protein: CASSQVAIQETQYF. This rearrangement joins TRBV4-1 to TRBJ2-5; D may be TRBD2 (5 bases). Germline-derived CDR1 and CDR2 are MGHRA and YSYEKL. The ends were cut back, 1 base at V and 1 base at J, with 7 bases in the middle. This CDR3 region has 14 residues.

The chain links TRBV9 to TRBJ1-3; a weak D match, TRBD1 (5 bases). CDR3 length equals 14 residues. Germline CDR1 SGDLS, CDR2 YYNGEE. Trimming stripped 3 bases from V and 2 bases from J, with 9 bases between. The CDR3: CASSGARAGNTIYF. DNA of the CDR3: TGTGCCAGCAGCGGGGCCAGGGCTGGAAACACCATATATTTT.

V gene TRBV6-4 combines with J gene TRBJ2-3; the match to TRBD2 covers 11 bases. The length of the CDR3 is 17 residues. CDR1 and CDR2 from the germline V gene are MRHNA and SNTAGT. The junction had 5 bases not matched to a gene; V was cut back by 0 bases and J by 3 bases. CDR3 in DNA: TGTGCCAGCAGTGACTCTCGCTCTAGCGGGGGGACAGATACGCAGTATTTT. It specifies CASSDSRSSGGTDTQYF.

This chain's CDR3 is CASSQDPGQPQHF. As DNA, the CDR3 is TGTGCCAGCAGCCAAGATCCGGGTCAGCCCCAGCATTTT. The V and J genes are TRBV14 and TRBJ1-5; no clear D gene. Germline CDR1 is SGHDN and CDR2 is FVKESK. CDR3 length: 13 residues. V lost 0 bases to trimming and J lost 6 bases, with 6 bases between them.

J is TRBJ1-5 and V is TRBV2, with 9 nucleotides matching TRBD1. The CDR3 length is 15 residues. Germline trimming cut 6 bases from V and 3 bases from J; bases unmatched to any gene: 6. Per germline, CDR1 SNHLY and CDR2 FYNNEI. CDR3 in amino acids: CASRSGTGNNQPQHF. In DNA form, the CDR3 reads TGTGCCAGCAGATCCGGGACAGGGAACAATCAGCCCCAGCATTTT.

V and J are TRBV4-1 and TRBJ1-5; 10 positions match TRBD1. V lost 3 bases and J lost 6; bases outside the gene matches: 14. This CDR3 is built from 18 residues. In germline, CDR1 is MGHRA, CDR2 YSYEKL. The CDR3 loop reads CASSHPQVTGTGVQPQHF. The CDR3 DNA is TGCGCCAGCAGCCATCCCCAGGTTACCGGGACAGGGGTTCAGCCCCAGCATTTT.

In DNA, the CDR3 is TGCGCCAGCAGCTTGGCACAGGCGACCGAGACCCAGTACTTC. It encodes CASSLAQATETQYF. V and J are TRBV5-1 and TRBJ2-5; TRBD1 might be the D (5 bases). V gave up 0 bases and J gave up 5 bases, with 11 bases separating them. There are 14 residues in the CDR3. Germline loops: CDR1 SGHRS, CDR2 YFSETQ.

The chain couples TRBV6-1 to TRBJ2-7, with TRBD2 matching 8 bases. V was pared by 8 bases and J by 4 bases, with 13 bases of the junction left unmatched. The CDR3 loop spans 15 amino acids. Germline assignment: CDR1 MNHNS and CDR2 SASEGT. The CDR3 here is CASSLATLAEYEQYF. The DNA for the CDR3 is TGTGCCAGCTCCCTCGCCACACTAGCGGAATACGAGCAGTACTTC.

This sequence joins TRBV2 and TRBJ2-7, with TRBD2 matching 11 bases. Trimming at V came to 6 bases and at J to 2 bases, leaving 6 bases not matched to a gene. The CDR3 runs to 15 residues. The germline CDR1 and CDR2 sequences are SNHLY and FYNNEI. The CDR3 region has the DNA TGTGCCAGCAGACAGGGACTAGCGGTAACCTACGAGCAGTACTTC. It is translated as CASRQGLAVTYEQYF.

V is TRBV4-2 and J is TRBJ1-5; unclear D gene. Deletions cut 0 bases from V and 5 bases from J, with 11 bases between. This CDR3 comprises 15 residues. The germline V gene has CDR1 LGHNA and CDR2 YNFKEQ. Written as DNA, the CDR3 is TGTGCCAGCAGCCAAGACAACAGCCTTTATCAGCCCCAGCATTTT. Its protein product is CASSQDNSLYQPQHF.

The chain carries TRBV5-1 and TRBJ2-1, with TRBD1 identical over 7 bases. The ends lost 0 bases at V and 7 bases at J; junction bases unmatched: 7. The CDR3 is made up of 15 amino acids. Germline values: CDR1 SGHRS, CDR2 YFSETQ. CDR3 protein: CASSLEGGRGNEQFF. The CDR3 DNA is TGCGCCAGCAGCTTGGAAGGGGGCAGGGGAAATGAGCAGTTCTTC.

The gene calls are TRBV9 and TRBJ2-7, with 9 bases that match TRBD1. The J segment lost 6 bases and the V segment lost 3 bases, leaving 10 bases of the junction unmatched. CDR1 and CDR2 from the germline V gene are SGDLS and YYNGEE. The CDR3 loop spans 15 amino acids. The chain's CDR3 is CASSARPGTGTEQYF. The CDR3, as DNA: TGTGCCAGCAGCGCCCGTCCCGGGACAGGGACCGAGCAGTACTTC.

The gene calls are TRBV4-2 and TRBJ1-2; no clear D gene. CDR3 length: 14 residues. Trimming took 1 base from V and 2 from J, leaving 8 bases between them. The V gene's germline CDR1 is LGHNA and CDR2 YNFKEQ. The CDR3 protein is CASSQVAQNYGYTF. The CDR3 coding sequence is TGTGCCAGCAGCCAAGTGGCACAGAACTATGGCTACACCTTC.

The gene calls are TRBV21-1 and TRBJ1-4; the D call in the table, TRBD1, was not verified against the DNA. TRBV21-1 is listed as a pseudogene. The CDR3 loop spans 18 amino acids. The CDR3 bases are TGTGCCAGCAGCAACCCCGGGACAGGGCTATCAACTAATGAAAAACTGTTTTTT. Amino acid sequence: CASSNPGTGLSTNEKLFF.

The gene calls are TRBV5-1 and TRBJ1-3, with no clear D. V was clipped by 3 bases and J by 1 base, with 8 bases between them. This CDR3 is built from 14 residues. CDR1 and CDR2 from the germline V gene are SGHRS and YFSETQ. The CDR3 sequence is CASSSNRSGNTIYF. CDR3 bases: TGCGCCAGCAGCTCCAACAGATCTGGAAACACCATATATTTT.

The chain employs TRBV6-5 and TRBJ1-2; tentatively, D is TRBD1 (5 bases). Trimming pared 6 bases from V and 4 bases from J, leaving 15 bases between. The CDR3 consists of 14 residues. The germline gives CDR1 MNHEY, CDR2 SVGAGI. CDR3 sequence: CASSPRRVLYGYTF. In DNA, the CDR3 is TGTGCCAGCAGCCCCCGCAGGGTTCTCTATGGCTACACCTTC.